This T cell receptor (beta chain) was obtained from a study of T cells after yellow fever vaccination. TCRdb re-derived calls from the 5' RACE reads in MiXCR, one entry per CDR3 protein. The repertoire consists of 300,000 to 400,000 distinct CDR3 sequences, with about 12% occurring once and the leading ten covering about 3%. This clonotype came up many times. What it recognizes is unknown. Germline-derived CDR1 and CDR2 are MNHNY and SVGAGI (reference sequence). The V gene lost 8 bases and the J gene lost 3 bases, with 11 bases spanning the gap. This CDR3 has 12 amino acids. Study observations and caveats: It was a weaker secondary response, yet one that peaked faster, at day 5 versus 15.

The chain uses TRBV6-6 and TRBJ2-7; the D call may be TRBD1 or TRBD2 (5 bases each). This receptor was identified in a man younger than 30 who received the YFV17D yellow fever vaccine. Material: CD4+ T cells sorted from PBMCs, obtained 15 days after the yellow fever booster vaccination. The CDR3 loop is CASEGPYYEQYV. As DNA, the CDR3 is TGTGCCAGCGAGGGGCCGTACTACGAGCAGTACGTC.